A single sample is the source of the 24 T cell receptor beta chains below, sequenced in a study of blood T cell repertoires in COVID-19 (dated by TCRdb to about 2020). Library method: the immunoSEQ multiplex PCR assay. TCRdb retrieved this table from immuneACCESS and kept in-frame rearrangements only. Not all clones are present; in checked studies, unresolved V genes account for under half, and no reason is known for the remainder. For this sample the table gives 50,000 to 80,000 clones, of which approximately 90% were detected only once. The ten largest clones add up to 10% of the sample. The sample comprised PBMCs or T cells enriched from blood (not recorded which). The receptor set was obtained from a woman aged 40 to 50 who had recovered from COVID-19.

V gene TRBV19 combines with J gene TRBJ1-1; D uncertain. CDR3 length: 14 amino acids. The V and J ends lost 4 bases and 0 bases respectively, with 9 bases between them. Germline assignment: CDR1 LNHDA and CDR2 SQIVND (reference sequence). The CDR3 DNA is TGTGCCAGTAGTACCCGTCGGTTGAACACTGAAGCTTTCTTT. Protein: CASSTRRLNTEAFF. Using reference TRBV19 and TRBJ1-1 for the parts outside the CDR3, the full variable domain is DGGITQSPKYLFRKEGQNVTLSCEQNLNHDAMYWYRQDPGQGLRLIYYSQIVNDFQKGDIAEGYSVSREKKESFPLTVTSAQKNPTAFYLCASSTRRLNTEAFFGQGTRLTVV.

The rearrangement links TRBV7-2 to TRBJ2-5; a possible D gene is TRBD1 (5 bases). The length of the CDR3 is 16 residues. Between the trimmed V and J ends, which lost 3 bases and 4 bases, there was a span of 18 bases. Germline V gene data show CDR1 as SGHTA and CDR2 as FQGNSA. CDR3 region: CASSFGLLGRAETQYF. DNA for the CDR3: TGTGCCAGCAGCTTTGGATTGTTGGGCAGGGCAGAGACCCAGTACTTC.

CDR3 DNA: TGTGCCAGCAGTTACCCAGGTGGCTACACCTTC. Translation gives CASSYPGGYTF. This chain connects TRBV6-5 to TRBJ1-2; D gene ambiguous. CDR1 and CDR2 (germline): MNHEY, SVGAGI. V was trimmed by 2 bases and J by 7 bases, leaving 5 bases between them. CDR3 length: 11 residues.

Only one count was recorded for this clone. CDR3 DNA: TGTGCCAATTCAACGGGGCAGTACTTC. It specifies CANSTGQYF. This sequence joins TRBV21-1 and TRBJ2-7; the table's TRBD2 call for D was not verified on the DNA. TRBV21-1 is given as a pseudogene. This CDR3 region has 9 residues.

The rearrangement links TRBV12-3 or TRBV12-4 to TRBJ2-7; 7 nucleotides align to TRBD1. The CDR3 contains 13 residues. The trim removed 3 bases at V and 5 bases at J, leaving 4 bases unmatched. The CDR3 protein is CASSFRTGDEQYF. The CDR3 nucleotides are TGTGCCAGCAGTTTTAGAACAGGGGACGAGCAGTACTTC.

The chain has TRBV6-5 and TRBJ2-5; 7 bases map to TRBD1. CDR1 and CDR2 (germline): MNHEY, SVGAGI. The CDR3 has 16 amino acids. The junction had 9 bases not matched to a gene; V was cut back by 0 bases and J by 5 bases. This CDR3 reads CASSYSLARGPETQYF. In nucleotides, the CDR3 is TGTGCCAGCAGTTACTCCTTGGCGAGGGGGCCGGAGACCCAGTACTTC.

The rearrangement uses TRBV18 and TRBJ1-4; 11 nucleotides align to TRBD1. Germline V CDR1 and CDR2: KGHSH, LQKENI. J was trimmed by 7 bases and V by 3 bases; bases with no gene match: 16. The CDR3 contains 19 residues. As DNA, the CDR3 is TGTGCCAGCTCACCCGTATTTGGACAGGGGGCGAGTGGGAGTGAAAAACTGTTTTTT. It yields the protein CASSPVFGQGASGSEKLFF.

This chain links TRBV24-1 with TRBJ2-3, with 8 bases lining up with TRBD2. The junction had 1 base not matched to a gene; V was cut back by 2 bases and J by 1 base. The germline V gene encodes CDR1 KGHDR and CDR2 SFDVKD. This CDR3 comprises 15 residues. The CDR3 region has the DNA TGTGCCACCAGTGATTCGGGGGGGGGCACAGATACGCAGTATTTT. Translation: CATSDSGGGTDTQYF.

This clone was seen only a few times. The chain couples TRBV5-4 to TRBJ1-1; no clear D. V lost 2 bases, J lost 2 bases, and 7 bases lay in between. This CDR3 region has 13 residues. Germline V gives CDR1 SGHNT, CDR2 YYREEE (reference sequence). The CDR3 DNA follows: TGTGCCAGCAGCTTCTTTACAAACACTGAAGCTTTCTTT. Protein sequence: CASSFFTNTEAFF.

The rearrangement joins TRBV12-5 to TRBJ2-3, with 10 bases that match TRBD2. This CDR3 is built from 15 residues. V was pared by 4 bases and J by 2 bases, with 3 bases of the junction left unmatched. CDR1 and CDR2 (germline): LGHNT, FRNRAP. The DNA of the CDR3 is TGTGCTAGTGGTTATAGCGGGGGGACCACAGATACGCAGTATTTT. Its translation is CASGYSGGTTDTQYF.

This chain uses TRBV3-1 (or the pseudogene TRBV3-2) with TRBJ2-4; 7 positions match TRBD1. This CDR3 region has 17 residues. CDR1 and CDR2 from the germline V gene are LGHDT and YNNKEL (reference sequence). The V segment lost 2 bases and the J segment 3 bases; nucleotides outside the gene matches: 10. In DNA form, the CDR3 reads TGTGCCAGCAGCCAAACAGGGGAAGGGGCCGTCAAAAACATTCAGTACTTC. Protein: CASSQTGEGAVKNIQYF.

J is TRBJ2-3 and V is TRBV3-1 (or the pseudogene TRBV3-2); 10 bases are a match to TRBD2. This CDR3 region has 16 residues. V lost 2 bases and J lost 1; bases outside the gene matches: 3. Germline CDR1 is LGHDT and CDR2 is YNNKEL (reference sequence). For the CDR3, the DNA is TGTGCCAGCAGCCAATTAGGGACTAGCGGCACAGATACGCAGTATTTT. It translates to CASSQLGTSGTDTQYF.

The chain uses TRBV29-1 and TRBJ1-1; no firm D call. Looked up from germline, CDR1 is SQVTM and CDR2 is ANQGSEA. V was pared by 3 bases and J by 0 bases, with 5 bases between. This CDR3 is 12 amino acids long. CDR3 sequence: CSVDFMNTEAFF. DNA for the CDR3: TGCAGCGTTGATTTTATGAACACTGAAGCTTTCTTT.

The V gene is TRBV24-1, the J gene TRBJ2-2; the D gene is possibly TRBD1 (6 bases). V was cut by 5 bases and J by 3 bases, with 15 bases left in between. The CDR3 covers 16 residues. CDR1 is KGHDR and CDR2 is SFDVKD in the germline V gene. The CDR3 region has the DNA TGTGCCACCAGTGCCGGCCGGGACACCCACACCGGGGAGCTGTTTTTT. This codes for CATSAGRDTHTGELFF.

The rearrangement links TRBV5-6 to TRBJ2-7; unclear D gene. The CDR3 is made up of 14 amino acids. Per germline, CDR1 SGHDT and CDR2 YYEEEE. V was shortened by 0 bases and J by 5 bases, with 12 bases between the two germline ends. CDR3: CASSLVSRQDEQYF. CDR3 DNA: TGTGCCAGCAGCTTGGTAAGTAGGCAGGACGAGCAGTACTTC.

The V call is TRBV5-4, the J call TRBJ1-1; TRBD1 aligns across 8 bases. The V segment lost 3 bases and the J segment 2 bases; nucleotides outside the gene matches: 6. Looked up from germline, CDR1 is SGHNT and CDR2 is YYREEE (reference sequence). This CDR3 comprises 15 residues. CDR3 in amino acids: CASSSGQGVNTEAFF. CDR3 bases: TGTGCCAGCAGCTCTGGACAGGGTGTCAACACTGAAGCTTTCTTT.

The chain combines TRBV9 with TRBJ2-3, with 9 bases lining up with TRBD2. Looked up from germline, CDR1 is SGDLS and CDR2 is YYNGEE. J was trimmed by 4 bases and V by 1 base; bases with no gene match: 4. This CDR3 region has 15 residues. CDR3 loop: CASSVRGGVSDTQYF. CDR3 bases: TGTGCCAGCAGCGTACGCGGGGGGGTCTCAGATACGCAGTATTTT.

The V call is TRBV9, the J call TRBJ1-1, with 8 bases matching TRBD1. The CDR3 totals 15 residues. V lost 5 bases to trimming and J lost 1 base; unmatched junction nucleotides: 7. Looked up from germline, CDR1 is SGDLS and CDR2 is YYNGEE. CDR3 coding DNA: TGTGCCAGCAGAGCAGGGGGCGACGGGAACACTGAAGCTTTCTTT. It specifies CASRAGGDGNTEAFF.

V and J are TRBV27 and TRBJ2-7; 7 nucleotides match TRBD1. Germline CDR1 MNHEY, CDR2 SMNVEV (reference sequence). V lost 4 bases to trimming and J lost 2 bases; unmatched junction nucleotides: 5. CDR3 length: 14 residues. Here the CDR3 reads CASSSTGPTYEQYF. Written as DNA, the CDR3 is TGTGCCAGCAGTTCGACAGGGCCGACCTACGAGCAGTACTTC.

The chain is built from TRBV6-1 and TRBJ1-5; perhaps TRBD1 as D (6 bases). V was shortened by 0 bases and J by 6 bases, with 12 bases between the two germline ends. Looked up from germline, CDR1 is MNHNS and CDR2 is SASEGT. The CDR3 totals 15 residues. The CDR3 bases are TGTGCCAGCAGTGAAGCTAACAGGGCTGCTCAGCCCCAGCATTTT. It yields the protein CASSEANRAAQPQHF.

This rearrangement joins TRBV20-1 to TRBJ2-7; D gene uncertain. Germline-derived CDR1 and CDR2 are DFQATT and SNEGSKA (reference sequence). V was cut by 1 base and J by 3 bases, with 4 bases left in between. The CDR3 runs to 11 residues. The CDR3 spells CSARADYEQYF. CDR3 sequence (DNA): TGCAGTGCTAGAGCAGACTACGAGCAGTACTTC.

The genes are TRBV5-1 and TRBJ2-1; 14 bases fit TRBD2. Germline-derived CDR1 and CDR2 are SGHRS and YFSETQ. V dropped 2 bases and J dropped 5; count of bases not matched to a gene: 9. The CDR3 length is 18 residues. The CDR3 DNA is TGCGCCAGCAGCTTTGAACTTACGGGACTAGCGGGGGACAATGAGCAGTTCTTC. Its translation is CASSFELTGLAGDNEQFF. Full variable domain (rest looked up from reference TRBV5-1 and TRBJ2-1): KAGVTQTPRYLIKTRGQQVTLSCSPISGHRSVSWYQQTPGQGLQFLFEYFSETQRNKGNFPGRFSGRQFSNSRSEMNVSTLELGDSALYLCASSFELTGLAGDNEQFFGPGTRLTVL.

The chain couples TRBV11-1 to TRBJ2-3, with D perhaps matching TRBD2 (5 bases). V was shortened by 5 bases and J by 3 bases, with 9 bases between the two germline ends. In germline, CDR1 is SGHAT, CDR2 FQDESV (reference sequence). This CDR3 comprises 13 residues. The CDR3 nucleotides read TGTGCCAGCAGCGTAGGGAGAACAGATACGCAGTATTTT. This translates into CASSVGRTDTQYF.

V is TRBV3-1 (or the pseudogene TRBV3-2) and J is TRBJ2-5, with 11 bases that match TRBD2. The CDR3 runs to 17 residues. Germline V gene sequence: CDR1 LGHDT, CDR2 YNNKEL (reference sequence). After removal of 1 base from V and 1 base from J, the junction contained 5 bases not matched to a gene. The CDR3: CASSQVGSGGAQETQYF. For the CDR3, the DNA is TGTGCCAGCAGCCAAGTTGGTAGCGGGGGGGCCCAAGAGACCCAGTACTTC.